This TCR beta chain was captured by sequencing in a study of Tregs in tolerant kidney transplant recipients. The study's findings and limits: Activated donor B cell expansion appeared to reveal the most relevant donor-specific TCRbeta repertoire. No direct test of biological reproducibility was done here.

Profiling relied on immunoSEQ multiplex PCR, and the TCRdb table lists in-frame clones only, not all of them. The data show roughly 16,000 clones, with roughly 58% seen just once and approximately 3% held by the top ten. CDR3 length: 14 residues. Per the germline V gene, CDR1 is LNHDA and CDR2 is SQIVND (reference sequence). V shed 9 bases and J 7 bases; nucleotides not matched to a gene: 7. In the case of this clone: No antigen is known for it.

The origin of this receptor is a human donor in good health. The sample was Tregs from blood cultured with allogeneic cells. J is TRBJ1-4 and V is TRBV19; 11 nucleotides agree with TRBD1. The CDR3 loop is CASQGTGGGEKLFF. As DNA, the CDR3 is TGTGCCAGCCAAGGGACAGGGGGAGGTGAAAAACTGTTTTTT. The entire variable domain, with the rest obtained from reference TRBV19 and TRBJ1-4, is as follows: DGGITQSPKYLFRKEGQNVTLSCEQNLNHDAMYWYRQDPGQGLRLIYYSQIVNDFQKGDIAEGYSVSREKKESFPLTVTSAQKNPTAFYLCASQGTGGGEKLFFGSGTQLSVL.